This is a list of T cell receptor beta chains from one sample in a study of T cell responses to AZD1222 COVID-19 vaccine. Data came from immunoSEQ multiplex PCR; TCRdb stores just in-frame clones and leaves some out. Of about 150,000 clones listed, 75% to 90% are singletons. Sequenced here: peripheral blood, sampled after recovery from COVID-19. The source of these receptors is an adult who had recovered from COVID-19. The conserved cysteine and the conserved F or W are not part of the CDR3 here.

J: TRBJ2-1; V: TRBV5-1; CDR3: ASSLAGFSYNEQF
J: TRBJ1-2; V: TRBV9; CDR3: ASSVETPGDYGYT
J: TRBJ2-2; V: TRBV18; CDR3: ASSLDTLNTGELF
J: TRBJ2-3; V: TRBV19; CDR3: ASSIGINRDTQY
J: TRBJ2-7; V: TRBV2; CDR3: ASTAEGLADYEQY
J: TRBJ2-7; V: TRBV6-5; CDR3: ASIAGDTYEQY
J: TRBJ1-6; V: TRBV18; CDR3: ASSPEAGNNSPLH
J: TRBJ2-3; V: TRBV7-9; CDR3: ASTRGGAGFTDTQY
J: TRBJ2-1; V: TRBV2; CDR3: ASTLAQTNEQF
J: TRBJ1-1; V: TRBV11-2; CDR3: ASSPHMGSTEAF